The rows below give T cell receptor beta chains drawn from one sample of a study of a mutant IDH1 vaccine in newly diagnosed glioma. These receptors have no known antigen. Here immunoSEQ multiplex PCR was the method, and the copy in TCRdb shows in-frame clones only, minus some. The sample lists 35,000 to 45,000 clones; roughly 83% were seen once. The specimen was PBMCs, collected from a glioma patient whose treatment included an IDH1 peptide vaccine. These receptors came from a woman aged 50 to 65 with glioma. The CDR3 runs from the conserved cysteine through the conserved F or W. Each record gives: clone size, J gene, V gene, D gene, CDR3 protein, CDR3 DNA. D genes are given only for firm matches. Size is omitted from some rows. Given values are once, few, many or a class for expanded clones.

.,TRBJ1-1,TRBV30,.,CAWSVWVGTEAFF,TGTGCCTGGAGTGTATGGGTTGGCACTGAAGCTTTCTTT
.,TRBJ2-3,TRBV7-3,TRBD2,CASSANGGVDTQYF,TGTGCCAGCAGCGCTAACGGGGGGGTGGATACGCAGTATTTT
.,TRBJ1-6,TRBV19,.,CASSIGVRSPLHF,TGTGCCAGTAGTATAGGGGTGCGATCACCCCTCCACTTT
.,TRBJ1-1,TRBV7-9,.,CASSLASSQPNTEAFF,TGTGCCAGCAGCTTAGCATCGAGTCAACCGAACACTGAAGCTTTCTTT
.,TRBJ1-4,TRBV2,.,CASRVHATNEKLFF,TGTGCCAGCAGGGTCCATGCAACTAATGAAAAACTGTTTTTT
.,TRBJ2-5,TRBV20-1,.,CSARDQETQYF,TGCAGTGCTAGAGATCAAGAGACCCAGTACTTC
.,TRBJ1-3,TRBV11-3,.,CASSSPPEENTIYF,TGTGCCAGCAGCTCGCCCCCCGAAGAAAACACCATATATTTT
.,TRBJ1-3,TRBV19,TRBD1,CASSPGQGAFLSGNTIYF,TGTGCCAGTAGCCCGGGACAGGGGGCTTTTCTATCTGGAAACACCATATATTTT
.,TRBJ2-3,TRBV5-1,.,CASRWDLGSDTQYF,TGCGCCAGCAGGTGGGATCTAGGCTCAGATACGCAGTATTTT
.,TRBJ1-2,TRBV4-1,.,CASSQLVSEGWRRNTYGYTF,TGCGCCAGCAGCCAATTAGTATCGGAGGGTTGGCGTCGGAACACCTATGGCTACACCTTC
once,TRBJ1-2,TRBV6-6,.,CASRLGGNYGYTF,TGTGCCAGCAGACTAGGGGGGAACTATGGCTACACCTTC
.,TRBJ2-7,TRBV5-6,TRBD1,CASSLMDRGAYEQYF,TGTGCCAGCAGCTTAATGGACAGGGGAGCCTACGAGCAGTACTTC
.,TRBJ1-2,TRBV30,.,CAWSVRSGTRGYTF,TGTGCCTGGAGTGTACGCTCCGGGACGAGGGGCTACACCTTC
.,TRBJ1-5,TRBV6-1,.,CASSERGEYSNQPQHF,TGTGCCAGCAGTGAAAGGGGGGAGTATAGCAATCAGCCCCAGCATTTT
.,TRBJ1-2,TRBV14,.,CASSISSWAANYGYTF,TGTGCCAGCAGCATATCATCCTGGGCTGCTAACTATGGCTACACCTTC
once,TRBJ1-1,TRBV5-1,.,CASSSITGYTEAFF,TGCGCCAGCAGCTCGATTACAGGGTACACTGAAGCTTTCTTT
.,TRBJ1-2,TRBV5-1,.,CASSLAEGGGYTF,TGCGCCAGCAGCTTGGCGGAAGGGGGGGGCTACACCTTC
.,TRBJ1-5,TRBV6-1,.,CASRMDWSGNQPQHF,TGTGCCAGCAGGATGGACTGGTCAGGCAATCAGCCCCAGCATTTT
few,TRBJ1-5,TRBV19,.,CASSIKSNQPQHF,TGTGCCAGTAGTATCAAGAGCAATCAGCCCCAGCATTTT
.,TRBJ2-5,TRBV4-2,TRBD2,CASSQELAGGRNQETQYF,TGTGCCAGCAGCCAAGAACTAGCGGGGGGCCGGAACCAAGAGACCCAGTACTTC
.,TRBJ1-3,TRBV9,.,CASTHGGEAGNTIYF,TGTGCCAGCACCCACGGGGGGGAGGCTGGAAACACCATATATTTT
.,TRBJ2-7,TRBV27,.,CASSSLQLLLGAGVHEQYF,TGTGCCAGCAGTTCCCTCCAACTTCTTCTGGGGGCAGGGGTTCACGAGCAGTACTTC
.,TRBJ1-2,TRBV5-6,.,CASSLNGGDYGYTF,TGTGCCAGCAGCTTGAACGGGGGGGACTATGGCTACACCTTC
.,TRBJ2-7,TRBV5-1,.,CASSPSGYEQYF,TGCGCCAGCAGCCCGAGTGGCTACGAGCAGTACTTC
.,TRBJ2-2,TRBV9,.,CASSPPGRGIRTGELFF,TGTGCCAGCAGCCCTCCCGGGCGGGGAATAAGGACCGGGGAGCTGTTTTTT
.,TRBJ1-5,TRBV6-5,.,CACGGNSNQPQHF,TGTGCCTGTGGGGGCAATAGCAATCAGCCCCAGCATTTT
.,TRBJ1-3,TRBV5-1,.,CASAQGQSSGNTIYF,TGCGCCAGCGCCCAGGGGCAGAGCTCTGGAAACACCATATATTTT
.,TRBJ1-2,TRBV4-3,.,CASSQAAGSVYGYTF,TGCGCCAGCAGCCAAGCGGCAGGGTCGGTCTATGGCTACACCTTC
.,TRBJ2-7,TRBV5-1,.,CASSLTPRSTGEQYF,TGCGCCAGCAGCTTGACCCCCCGAAGCACAGGGGAGCAGTACTTC
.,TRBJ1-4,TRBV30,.,CAWSHGALTDSGDEKLFF,TGTGCCTGGAGTCACGGAGCCCTAACTGACAGTGGGGATGAAAAACTGTTTTTT
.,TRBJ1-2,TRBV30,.,CAWSEGTGGYTF,TGTGCCTGGAGTGAGGGGACGGGTGGCTACACCTTC
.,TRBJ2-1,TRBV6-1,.,CASRREGNNEQFF,TGTGCCAGCAGAAGGGAAGGAAACAATGAGCAGTTCTTC
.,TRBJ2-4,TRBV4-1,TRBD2,CASSQGTSAGRNIQYF,TGCGCCAGCAGCCAGGGGACTTCAGCGGGAAGAAACATTCAGTACTTC
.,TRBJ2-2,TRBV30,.,CAWSVYNTGELFF,TGTGCCTGGAGTGTATACAACACCGGGGAGCTGTTTTTT
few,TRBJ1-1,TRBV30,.,CAWDRNMNTEAFF,TGTGCCTGGGACAGAAACATGAACACTGAAGCTTTCTTT
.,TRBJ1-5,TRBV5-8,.,CASSAGDRGNQPQHF,TGTGCCAGCAGCGCCGGGGATAGAGGTAACCAGCCCCAGCATTTT
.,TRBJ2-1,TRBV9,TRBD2,CASSVEGGGSYNEQFF,TGTGCCAGCAGCGTAGAGGGCGGGGGGTCCTACAATGAGCAGTTCTTC
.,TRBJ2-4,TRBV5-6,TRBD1,CASSSSGTGSYIQYF,TGTGCCAGCAGCTCCTCCGGGACAGGGTCGTACATTCAGTACTTC
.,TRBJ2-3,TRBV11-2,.,CASKVITDTQYF,TGTGCCAGCAAGGTCATCACAGATACGCAGTATTTT
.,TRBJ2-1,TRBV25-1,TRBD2,CASIDSGPLAYNEQFF,TGTGCCAGCATCGATAGCGGGCCCCTGGCCTACAATGAGCAGTTCTTC
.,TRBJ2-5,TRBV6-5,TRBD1,CASSYRDREGETQYF,TGTGCCAGCAGTTACCGGGACAGGGAAGGGGAGACCCAGTACTTC
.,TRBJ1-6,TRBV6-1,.,CASSELQGRSSYNSPLHF,TGTGCCAGCAGTGAATTGCAGGGTAGGAGCTCCTATAATTCACCCCTCCACTTT
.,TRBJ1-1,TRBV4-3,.,CASSQDRDTEAFF,TGCGCCAGCAGCCAAGATCGGGACACTGAAGCTTTCTTT
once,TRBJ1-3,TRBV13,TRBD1,CASSLGTGARNTIYF,TGTGCCAGCAGCTTAGGCACAGGGGCAAGAAACACCATATATTTT
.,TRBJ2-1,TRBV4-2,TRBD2,CASSERGSSYNEQFF,TGTGCCAGCAGCGAGCGGGGGAGCTCCTACAATGAGCAGTTCTTC
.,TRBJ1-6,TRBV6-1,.,CASSVRGKGNSPLHF,TGTGCCAGCAGTGTCAGAGGGAAAGGGAATTCACCCCTCCACTTT
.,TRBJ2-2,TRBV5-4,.,CASSPRIGELFF,TGTGCCAGCAGCCCGAGGATCGGGGAGCTGTTTTTT
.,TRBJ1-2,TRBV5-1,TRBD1,CASSLNGQGAGFYGYTF,TGCGCCAGCAGCCTTAATGGACAGGGGGCGGGTTTCTATGGCTACACCTTC
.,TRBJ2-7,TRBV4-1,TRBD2,CASSQARRGGPYEQYF,TGCGCCAGCAGCCAAGCTAGGCGGGGGGGCCCCTACGAGCAGTACTTC
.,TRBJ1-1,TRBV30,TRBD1,CAWSGGGTGSGDTEAFF,TGTGCCTGGAGTGGGGGGGGGACAGGGAGTGGGGACACTGAAGCTTTCTTT
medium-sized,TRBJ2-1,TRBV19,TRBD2,CASSMSGGIYNEQFF,TGTGCCAGTAGTATGTCGGGGGGGATCTACAATGAGCAGTTCTTC
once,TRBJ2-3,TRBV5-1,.,CASSLEGIRGTDTQYF,TGCGCCAGCAGCTTGGAAGGGATAAGGGGCACAGATACGCAGTATTTT
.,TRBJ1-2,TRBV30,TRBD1,CAWEPDRADYGYTF,TGTGCCTGGGAACCGGACAGGGCGGACTATGGCTACACCTTC
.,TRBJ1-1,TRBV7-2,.,CASSPWSDTNTEAFF,TGTGCCAGCAGCCCCTGGTCAGACACGAACACTGAAGCTTTCTTT
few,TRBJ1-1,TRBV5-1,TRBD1,CASSLKNTLTGESENTEAFF,TGCGCCAGCAGCTTGAAAAATACGTTAACAGGGGAGAGCGAGAACACTGAAGCTTTCTTT